A single sample is the source of the 19 T cell receptor beta chains below, sequenced in a study of human CD8 memory T cell subsets. Construction of TCR beta libraries was accomplished by means of UMI-labeled 5' RACE. TCRdb re-called the 5' RACE reads, yielding one record per CDR3 amino acid sequence without DNA. The listing records about 10,000 distinct CDR3 sequences. Sequencing was done on a sample of CD8+ T cells from PBMCs. These receptors originate from a human donor in good health.

This chain uses TRBV7-9 with TRBJ2-7; TCRdb's D call, TRBD1, is unchecked because there is no DNA. Germline V gene lookup returns CDR1 SEHNR and CDR2 FQNEAQ (reference sequence). The CDR3 is 14 amino acids. This chain's CDR3 is CASTPTGGTGEQYF.

The gene calls are TRBV21-1 and TRBJ1-1; the D call from TCRdb, TRBD1, cannot be confirmed without DNA. TRBV21-1 is annotated as a pseudogene. The CDR3 spans 15 residues. CDR3 amino acids: CASSPGQGADTEAFF.

The V gene is TRBV5-6, the J gene TRBJ1-2; TCRdb picks TRBD1, but there is no DNA to check that call. Germline-derived CDR1 and CDR2 are SGHDT and YYEEEE. This CDR3 is built from 15 residues. The CDR3 protein is CASSLDRGPVSGYTF.

Here the CDR3 reads CASSRTSGTYNEQFF. V and J are TRBV19 and TRBJ2-1; the TRBD2 assignment by TCRdb is unverifiable without DNA. The germline CDR1 and CDR2 sequences are LNHDA and SQIVND (reference sequence). CDR3 length: 15 residues.

CDR3 sequence reads: CSVGQGTTDTQYF. The rearrangement uses TRBV29-1 and TRBJ2-3; TCRdb's D gene call, TRBD1, goes unchecked for lack of DNA. This CDR3 spans 13 amino acids. The V gene's germline CDR1 is SQVTM and CDR2 ANQGSEA.

The chain is built from TRBV5-4 and TRBJ1-2; absent DNA, TCRdb's TRBD1 call cannot be checked. This CDR3 comprises 14 residues. CDR1 SGHNT and CDR2 YYREEE come from the germline V gene (reference sequence). The CDR3 reads CASSLSGSGDGYTF.

This chain uses TRBV6-5 with TRBJ1-1; as DNA is missing, the TRBD1 call by TCRdb cannot be tested. Germline V CDR1 and CDR2: MNHEY, SVGAGI. The CDR3 is 14 residues long. The CDR3 reads CASNSDRANTEAFF.

The V and J genes are TRBV28 and TRBJ2-5; TCRdb's D call of TRBD2 is untestable without DNA. Looked up from germline, CDR1 is MDHEN and CDR2 is SYDVKM. The CDR3 is made up of 15 amino acids. The CDR3 protein is CASSRTPSGRETQYF.

This chain connects TRBV27 to TRBJ2-5; TCRdb returns TRBD2, unconfirmable since there is no DNA. CDR3 size: 15 residues. CDR1 is MNHEY and CDR2 is SMNVEV in the germline V gene (reference sequence). CDR3 sequence reads: CASSTLAGGIETQYF.

The V call is TRBV18, the J call TRBJ1-3; the D call of TRBD1 rests on TCRdb alone, since no DNA is present to check it. The V gene's germline CDR1 is KGHSH and CDR2 LQKENI. The CDR3 runs 16 residues. CDR3 protein: CASTGPGQISGNTIYF.

This chain connects TRBV14 to TRBJ1-1. Germline assignment: CDR1 SGHDN and CDR2 FVKESK. This CDR3 contains 13 residues. CDR3 protein: CASSELSGVRAFF.

The chain recombines TRBV27 with TRBJ1-2. CDR1 is MNHEY, CDR2 SMNVEV, per germline (reference sequence). CDR3 length: 14 amino acids. This CDR3 is CASSLTQAGYGYTF.

This chain joins TRBV28 and TRBJ1-1; TCRdb lists TRBD1, though no DNA is available to test this call. CDR3 length: 18 residues. Germline CDR1 MDHEN, CDR2 SYDVKM. The CDR3 spells CASSYPRGGTGHHTEAFF.

This clonotype counts as large by frequency. The chain uses TRBV29-1 and TRBJ2-1; TCRdb picks TRBD1, but there is no DNA to check that call. The CDR3 sequence is 14 residues long. Germline-derived CDR1 and CDR2 are SQVTM and ANQGSEA. The CDR3 is CSVEGPGPDNEQFF.

The gene calls are TRBV27 and TRBJ1-2; TCRdb's assignment of TRBD1 cannot be checked, as there is no DNA. This CDR3 contains 15 residues. Germline CDR1 reads MNHEY; CDR2 reads SMNVEV (reference sequence). The CDR3 reads CASSEGSGEMYGYTF.

J is TRBJ2-5 and V is TRBV11-2; TCRdb outputs TRBD1, but without DNA this stays unchecked. The CDR3 contains 15 residues. In germline, CDR1 is SGHAT, CDR2 FQNNGV. CDR3 protein: CASSLELTGEETQYF. Drawing the rest from reference TRBV11-2 and TRBJ2-5, the complete variable domain is EAGVAQSPRYKIIEKRQSVAFWCNPISGHATLYWYQQILGQGPKLLIQFQNNGVVDDSQLPKDRFSAERLKGVDSTLKIQPAKLEDSAVYLCASSLELTGEETQYFGPGTRLLVL.

The chain links TRBV24-1 to TRBJ2-1; TCRdb outputs TRBD1, but without DNA this stays unchecked. The germline gives CDR1 KGHDR, CDR2 SFDVKD. The CDR3 has 18 residues. CDR3 sequence: CATSAVTTQGASYNEQFF.

The rearrangement links TRBV20-1 to TRBJ2-1; TCRdb names TRBD2, which stays unverified in the absence of DNA. CDR1 is DFQATT and CDR2 is SNEGSKA in the germline V gene (reference sequence). The CDR3 length is 18 residues. This CDR3 reads CSAREGQGTSGMYNEQFF.

The chain is built from TRBV6-2 or TRBV6-3 and TRBJ2-2; TCRdb indicates TRBD2, and absent DNA this call remains unverified. The CDR3 totals 14 residues. Germline V gene data show CDR1 as MNHEY and CDR2 as SVGEGT. This chain's CDR3 is CASSATGGTGELFF.